This T cell receptor (beta chain) was recorded in a study of cytomegalovirus exposure and HLA in healthy donors. The PCR ran on 60 Vbeta and 13 Jbeta primers. Assay used: immunoSEQ multiplex PCR; TCRdb lists only in-frame clones, some missing. The data contain some 130,000 clones, around 77% of them seen just once; the ten biggest clones take up approximately 2%. With 5 bases clipped from V and 4 bases from J, the junction kept 6 bases outside the gene matches. This CDR3 spans 14 amino acids. Germline V gene lookup returns CDR1 SGHRS and CDR2 YFSETQ. The sequencing sample was made of PBMCs. This chain uses TRBV5-1 with TRBJ2-1; 7 bases map to TRBD2. This clonotype was obtained from a man aged 25 to 45 in good health and CMV-seronegative. Written as DNA, the CDR3 is TGCGCCAGCAGGCTAGCGGATCGGTACAATGAGCAGTTCTTC. Its translation is CASRLADRYNEQFF.